A single sample is the source of the 32 T cell receptor beta chains below, sequenced in a study of OX40 agonist ivuxolimab in advanced cancers. Assay used: immunoSEQ multiplex PCR; TCRdb lists only in-frame clones, some missing. The table includes about 58,000 clones, 83% detected once. This specimen consisted of CD4+ or CD8+ T cells sorted from blood, obtained in a trial of the OX40 agonist ivuxolimab. The receptors shown here come from an adult with an advanced solid tumor such as melanoma, head and neck, liver or kidney cancer.

The rearrangement links TRBV30 to TRBJ2-5; D is unclear. This CDR3 region has 12 residues. Germline V gene sequence: CDR1 GTSNPN, CDR2 SVGIG (reference sequence). The ends were cut back, 4 bases at V and 3 bases at J, with 9 bases in the middle. Here the CDR3 reads CAWTLTEETQYF. Written as DNA, the CDR3 is TGTGCCTGGACCTTAACCGAAGAGACCCAGTACTTC.

This clone was counted between two and nine times. The rearrangement joins TRBV9 to TRBJ2-1; 8 bases align to TRBD2. V was clipped by 0 bases and J by 5 bases; unmatched bases: 7. The CDR3 is 16 residues long. CDR1 and CDR2 from the germline V gene are SGDLS and YYNGEE. The CDR3 loop reads CASSVGGRGANNEQFF. The CDR3 bases are TGTGCCAGCAGCGTAGGAGGGCGGGGGGCCAACAATGAGCAGTTCTTC.

The CDR3 nucleotides are TGCAGCGTTTTCAATAGGGGGCGGGAGCAGTACTTC. Encoded protein: CSVFNRGREQYF. V and J are TRBV29-1 and TRBJ2-7; 7 nucleotides line up with TRBD1. V lost 5 bases, J lost 7 bases, and 8 bases stayed unmatched. The length of the CDR3 is 12 residues. Germline loops: CDR1 SQVTM, CDR2 ANQGSEA.

The chain recombines TRBV5-5 with TRBJ2-2; D gene uncertain. V lost 1 base, J lost 5 bases, and 6 bases lay in between. CDR1 is SGHKS, CDR2 YYEKEE, per germline (reference sequence). This CDR3 is 13 amino acids long. In DNA, the CDR3 is TGTGCCAGCAGCTTGTCATGGACCGGGGAGCTGTTTTTT. It encodes CASSLSWTGELFF.

The CDR3 protein is CASSALGQGYTDTQYF. DNA of the CDR3: TGTGCCAGCAGTGCCCTGGGACAGGGATACACAGATACGCAGTATTTT. V usage is TRBV6-1 and J usage is TRBJ2-3; 9 bases match TRBD1. Looked up from germline, CDR1 is MNHNS and CDR2 is SASEGT. The V segment lost 4 bases and the J segment 2 bases; nucleotides outside the gene matches: 7. This CDR3 has 16 amino acids.

The chain is built from TRBV2 and TRBJ1-6, with D uncertain. This CDR3 contains 15 residues. The germline V gene encodes CDR1 SNHLY and CDR2 FYNNEI. Deletions cut 6 bases from V and 9 bases from J, with 18 bases between. CDR3 sequence: CASRAPEPPGSPLHF. The CDR3, as DNA: TGTGCCAGCAGAGCCCCCGAGCCCCCCGGTTCACCCCTCCACTTT.

The CDR3 spells CASSPGQGIQETQYF. The CDR3 DNA is TGTGCCAGCAGCCCGGGACAGGGGATCCAAGAGACCCAGTACTTC. The chain is built from TRBV11-2 and TRBJ2-5; 10 bases fit TRBD1. The J segment lost 1 base and the V segment lost 5 bases, leaving 4 bases of the junction unmatched. The CDR3 is 15 amino acids. Per germline, CDR1 SGHAT and CDR2 FQNNGV.

The chain has TRBV7-6 and TRBJ2-7, with 7 bases aligning to TRBD1. This CDR3 comprises 16 residues. Per the germline V gene, CDR1 is SGHVS and CDR2 is FNYEAQ. V lost 0 bases to trimming and J lost 2 bases; unmatched junction nucleotides: 7. CDR3: CASSLARTGGPYEQYF. CDR3 nucleotide sequence: TGTGCCAGCAGCTTAGCCAGGACAGGAGGTCCCTACGAGCAGTACTTC.

The chain is built from TRBV21-1 and TRBJ1-2. TRBV21-1 corresponds to a pseudogene. This CDR3 spans 16 amino acids. In nucleotides, the CDR3 is TGTGCCAGCAGCAAAAACGTACGGGGGGCCTTCTATGGCTACACCTTC. Amino acid sequence: CASSKNVRGAFYGYTF.

The chain links TRBV6-5 to TRBJ2-2; perhaps TRBD1 as D (5 bases). CDR1 is MNHEY and CDR2 is SVGAGI in the germline V gene. V was pared by 3 bases and J by 4 bases, with 12 bases between. The CDR3 consists of 15 residues. The DNA of the CDR3 is TGTGCCAGCAGTTATAGGCAGGGTGGCACCGGGGAGCTGTTTTTT. Its protein product is CASSYRQGGTGELFF.

CDR3 sequence reads: CASSQGDGDTGELFF. The CDR3 nucleotides are TGTGCCAGCAGCCAGGGGGACGGGGACACCGGGGAGCTGTTTTTT. The chain couples TRBV4-2 to TRBJ2-2; either TRBD1 or TRBD2 may supply D (5 bases each). The CDR3 spans 15 residues. V was cut by 3 bases and J by 3 bases, with 11 bases left in between. Germline assignment: CDR1 LGHNA and CDR2 YNFKEQ.

This clone has just a few counts. V is TRBV6-5 and J is TRBJ2-2; D perhaps matches TRBD1 (6 bases). The germline V gene has CDR1 MNHEY and CDR2 SVGAGI. The CDR3 has 14 amino acids. Trimming removed 6 bases at V and 4 bases at J, with 12 bases between. For the CDR3, the DNA is TGTGCCAGCAGGAACAGGGAAACCACCGGGGAGCTGTTTTTT. Translating gives CASRNRETTGELFF.

This chain connects TRBV28 to TRBJ1-4; D ambiguous. The V and J ends lost 6 bases and 8 bases respectively, with 10 bases between them. CDR3 length: 12 amino acids. Germline V gives CDR1 MDHEN, CDR2 SYDVKM. The chain's CDR3 is CASRPVGEKLFF. Written as DNA, the CDR3 is TGTGCCAGCAGGCCAGTCGGGGAAAAACTGTTTTTT.

This chain links TRBV27 with TRBJ2-1, with no clear D. This CDR3 has 15 amino acids. Germline loops: CDR1 MNHEY, CDR2 SMNVEV (reference sequence). V lost 1 base to trimming and J lost 6 bases, with 13 bases between them. This CDR3 is CASSLFLGDINEQFF. The CDR3 bases are TGTGCCAGCAGTTTATTCCTCGGCGACATCAATGAGCAGTTCTTC.

This clone was detected once. The rearrangement uses TRBV6-5 and TRBJ1-5, with a possible D match to TRBD1 (6 bases). Germline values: CDR1 MNHEY, CDR2 SVGAGI. Trimming took off 4 bases at V and 0 bases at J, with 10 bases between the two ends. This CDR3 comprises 15 residues. The CDR3 spells CASSLDRYSNQPQHF. The DNA of the CDR3 is TGTGCCAGCAGTTTGGACAGATATAGCAATCAGCCCCAGCATTTT.

The chain couples TRBV27 to TRBJ1-2; 7 nucleotides match TRBD1. V gave up 2 bases and J gave up 0 bases; unmatched junction bases: 9. This CDR3 has 17 residues. The germline V gene has CDR1 MNHEY and CDR2 SMNVEV (reference sequence). The CDR3 DNA is TGTGCCAGCAGTTTACCCCTTACAGGGGTGGCTAACTATGGCTACACCTTC. Translating gives CASSLPLTGVANYGYTF.

The chain is built from TRBV10-3 and TRBJ1-2, with D tentatively TRBD1 (5 bases). Germline V lookup: CDR1 ENHRY, CDR2 SYGVKD. The V gene lost 6 bases and the J gene lost 6 bases, with 20 bases spanning the gap. This CDR3 is 15 amino acids long. The CDR3 spells CAISNLQVRGDGYTF. The CDR3 nucleotides are TGTGCCATCAGCAATTTACAGGTCCGGGGGGATGGCTACACCTTC.

The V gene is TRBV9, the J gene TRBJ1-6; no clear D. V lost 3 bases and J 10 bases, leaving 17 bases between the germline ends. The V gene's germline CDR1 is SGDLS and CDR2 YYNGEE. The CDR3 runs 15 residues. The CDR3: CASSARLDVGSPLHF. The DNA for the CDR3 is TGTGCCAGCAGCGCCCGCCTGGACGTCGGGTCACCCCTCCACTTT.

The V call is TRBV28, the J call TRBJ1-4; 8 nucleotides match TRBD1. The CDR3 length is 15 residues. V was pared by 4 bases and J by 4 bases, with 5 bases of the junction left unmatched. Germline V gene sequence: CDR1 MDHEN, CDR2 SYDVKM. The CDR3: CASSSRTGFNEKLFF. The CDR3 DNA is TGTGCCAGCAGTTCACGGACAGGGTTTAATGAAAAACTGTTTTTT.

The genes are TRBV7-2 and TRBJ1-4; the D is unclear. Trimming pared 1 base from V and 8 bases from J, leaving 14 bases between. CDR1 and CDR2 from the germline V gene are SGHTA and FQGNSA. This CDR3 has 15 residues. CDR3 residues: CASSLEVQIGEKLFF. DNA for the CDR3: TGTGCCAGCAGCTTAGAGGTACAAATCGGGGAAAAACTGTTTTTT.

The chain has TRBV7-2 and TRBJ1-5; D gene ambiguous. V shed 0 bases and J shed 4 bases, with 4 bases lying between them. CDR1 SGHTA and CDR2 FQGNSA come from the germline V gene. This CDR3 has 13 residues. Written as DNA, the CDR3 is TGTGCCAGCAGCTTAGCTCGAAATCAGCCCCAGCATTTT. Protein sequence: CASSLARNQPQHF.

In DNA, the CDR3 is TGCGCCAGCAGCCAAGCGGGGGGGTACACCGGGGAGCTGTTTTTT. It codes for CASSQAGGYTGELFF. The chain employs TRBV4-3 and TRBJ2-2; 8 positions agree with TRBD2. CDR3 length equals 15 residues. V was clipped by 1 base and J by 3 bases; unmatched bases: 1. Per the germline V gene, CDR1 is LGHNA and CDR2 is YSLEER.

To note about this clone: The junction shows a germline mismatch at one end, possibly a read error. The chain has TRBV7-7 and TRBJ2-6; the match to TRBD1 covers 7 bases. This CDR3 comprises 13 residues. CDR1 SSHAT and CDR2 FNYEAQ come from the germline V gene (reference sequence). CDR3 DNA sequence: TGTGCTAGCAGTCCAGACAGGGATCACGTCCTGACTTTC. Encoded protein: CASSPDRDHVLTF.

The V and J genes are TRBV7-9 and TRBJ1-6; tentative D call: TRBD1 (5 bases). Germline loops: CDR1 SEHNR, CDR2 FQNEAQ (reference sequence). The CDR3 length is 14 residues. The V and J ends lost 5 bases and 9 bases respectively, with 14 bases between them. The CDR3 loop reads CASSPRQPTSPLHF. The CDR3 bases are TGTGCCAGCAGCCCCAGACAGCCCACTTCACCCCTCCACTTT.

This chain joins TRBV30 and TRBJ2-7; a weak D match, TRBD1 (6 bases). Germline CDR1 reads GTSNPN; CDR2 reads SVGIG (reference sequence). This CDR3 contains 15 residues. Trimming shortened V by 2 bases and J by 0 bases, and 14 bases separated the two germline ends. CDR3 residues: CAWSRAGDDSYEQYF. CDR3 bases: TGTGCCTGGAGTCGTGCAGGGGATGACTCCTACGAGCAGTACTTC.

The V gene is TRBV27, the J gene TRBJ1-2; a weak D match, TRBD1 (5 bases). Germline loops: CDR1 MNHEY, CDR2 SMNVEV (reference sequence). The V gene lost 6 bases and the J gene lost 4 bases, with 21 bases spanning the gap. The CDR3 spans 16 residues. CDR3 nucleotide sequence: TGTGCCAGCAGGAACCCTGGGGCAGGACGGTCCTATGGCTACACCTTC. This sequence encodes CASRNPGAGRSYGYTF.

The chain has TRBV11-2 and TRBJ2-7; 7 bases are a match to TRBD2. CDR1 and CDR2 from the germline V gene are SGHAT and FQNNGV. The CDR3 has 11 residues. CDR3 bases: TGTGCGATCCGGGGGGAGTACGAGCAGTACTTC. Protein sequence: CAIRGEYEQYF.

With regard to this clone: Its ends do not fully match the called genes, so a read error is possible. The V call is TRBV28, the J call TRBJ2-7; D may correspond to TRBD1 or TRBD2 (6 bases each). The CDR3 has 14 amino acids. Per germline, CDR1 MDHEN and CDR2 SYDVKM. The CDR3 DNA reads as TGTGCCAGCAGTAGTCAGGGGAGGTCCTACGAGCAGCACTTC. The encoded protein is CASSSQGRSYEQHF.

This clone was observed once. The CDR3, as DNA: TGTGCCAGCAGTGCCTGGGGACAGGGGATGAACATTCAGTACTTC. This translates into CASSAWGQGMNIQYF. The chain carries TRBV25-1 and TRBJ2-4; 10 bases fit TRBD1. The J segment lost 7 bases and the V segment lost 4 bases, leaving 7 bases of the junction unmatched. The CDR3 spans 15 residues. CDR1 is MGHDK, CDR2 SYGVNS, per germline.

This clone was recorded only once. J is TRBJ2-3 and V is TRBV7-9; D remains unclear. Trimming took off 1 base at V and 7 bases at J, with 12 bases between the two ends. There are 14 residues in the CDR3. Germline-derived CDR1 and CDR2 are SEHNR and FQNEAQ (reference sequence). CDR3 in amino acids: CASSLEGIGHTQYF. The CDR3 nucleotides read TGTGCCAGCAGCTTAGAGGGAATAGGACATACGCAGTATTTT.

The rearrangement joins TRBV2 to TRBJ2-1; the D gene is possibly TRBD1 (5 bases). In germline, CDR1 is SNHLY, CDR2 FYNNEI. This CDR3 has 15 residues. V dropped 7 bases and J dropped 3 bases, with 16 bases sitting between them. CDR3 region: CASTLRTTNYNEQFF. DNA for the CDR3: TGTGCCAGCACCCTGAGGACAACTAACTACAATGAGCAGTTCTTC.

This chain connects TRBV29-1 to TRBJ2-3; D possibly corresponds to TRBD2 (5 bases). CDR3 size: 12 residues. The V end lost 3 bases, the J end lost 3 bases, and 7 bases lay between the germline ends. CDR1 and CDR2 (germline): SQVTM, ANQGSEA. The CDR3 nucleotides are TGCAGCGTTGATCGGGGAACAGATACGCAGTATTTT. Translating it yields CSVDRGTDTQYF.